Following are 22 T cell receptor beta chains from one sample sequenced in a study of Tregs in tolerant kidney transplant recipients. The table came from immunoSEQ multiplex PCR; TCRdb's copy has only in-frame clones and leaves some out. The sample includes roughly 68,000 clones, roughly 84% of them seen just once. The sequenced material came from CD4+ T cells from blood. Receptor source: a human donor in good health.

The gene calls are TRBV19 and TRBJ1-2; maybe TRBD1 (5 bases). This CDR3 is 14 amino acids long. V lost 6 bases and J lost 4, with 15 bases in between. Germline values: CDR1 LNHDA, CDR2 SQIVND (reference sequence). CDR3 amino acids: CASRLLTGAYGYTF. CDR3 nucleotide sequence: TGTGCCAGTAGACTACTTACAGGAGCCTATGGCTACACCTTC. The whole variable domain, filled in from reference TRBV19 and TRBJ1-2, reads DGGITQSPKYLFRKEGQNVTLSCEQNLNHDAMYWYRQDPGQGLRLIYYSQIVNDFQKGDIAEGYSVSREKKESFPLTVTSAQKNPTAFYLCASRLLTGAYGYTFGSGTRLTVV.

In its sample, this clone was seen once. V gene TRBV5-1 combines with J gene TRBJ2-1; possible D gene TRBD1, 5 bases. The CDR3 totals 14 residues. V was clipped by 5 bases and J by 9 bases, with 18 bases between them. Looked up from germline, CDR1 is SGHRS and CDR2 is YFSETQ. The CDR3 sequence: CASSLPGRVVEQFF. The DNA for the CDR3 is TGCGCCAGCAGTCTACCCGGCAGGGTGGTTGAGCAGTTCTTC. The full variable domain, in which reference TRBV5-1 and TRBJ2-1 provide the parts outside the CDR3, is KAGVTQTPRYLIKTRGQQVTLSCSPISGHRSVSWYQQTPGQGLQFLFEYFSETQRNKGNFPGRFSGRQFSNSRSEMNVSTLELGDSALYLCASSLPGRVVEQFFGPGTRLTVL.

The CDR3 here is CASSPGTDFDGYTF. The CDR3 DNA is TGCGCCAGCAGCCCCGGGACAGATTTTGATGGCTACACCTTC. The chain uses TRBV5-1 and TRBJ1-2, with 7 positions matching TRBD1. The CDR3 runs to 14 residues. The germline CDR1 and CDR2 sequences are SGHRS and YFSETQ. The V gene end was trimmed by 4 bases and the J gene end by 6 bases; junction bases not matched to a gene: 9.

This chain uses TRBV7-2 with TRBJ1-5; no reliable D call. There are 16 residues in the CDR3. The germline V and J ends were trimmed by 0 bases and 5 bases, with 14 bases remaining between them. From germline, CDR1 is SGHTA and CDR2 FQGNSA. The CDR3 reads CASSLAGWRSDQPQHF. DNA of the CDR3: TGTGCCAGCAGCTTAGCGGGGTGGAGGAGTGATCAGCCCCAGCATTTT.

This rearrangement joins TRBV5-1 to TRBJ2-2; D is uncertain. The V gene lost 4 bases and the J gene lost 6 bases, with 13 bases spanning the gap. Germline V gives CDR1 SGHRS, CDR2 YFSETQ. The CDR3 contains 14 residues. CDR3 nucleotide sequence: TGCGCCAGCAGCCCAGCGTCGGTCTCCGGGGAGCTGTTTTTT. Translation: CASSPASVSGELFF.

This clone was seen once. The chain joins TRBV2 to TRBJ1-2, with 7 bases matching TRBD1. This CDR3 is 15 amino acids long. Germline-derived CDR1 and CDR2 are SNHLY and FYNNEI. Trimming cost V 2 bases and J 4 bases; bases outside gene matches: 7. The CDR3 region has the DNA TGTGCCAGCAGTGAATCGGCAGGGGGGATCTATGGCTACACCTTC. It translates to CASSESAGGIYGYTF.

CDR3: CASSPGAGALYNEQFF. CDR3 sequence (DNA): TGCGCCAGCAGCCCGGGCGCGGGAGCCCTCTACAATGAGCAGTTCTTC. The rearrangement links TRBV5-1 to TRBJ2-1; 7 bases agree with TRBD2. Germline loops: CDR1 SGHRS, CDR2 YFSETQ. With 4 bases clipped from V and 3 bases from J, the junction kept 10 bases outside the gene matches. The CDR3 is 16 residues long. The whole variable domain, remainder taken from reference TRBV5-1 and TRBJ2-1, is KAGVTQTPRYLIKTRGQQVTLSCSPISGHRSVSWYQQTPGQGLQFLFEYFSETQRNKGNFPGRFSGRQFSNSRSEMNVSTLELGDSALYLCASSPGAGALYNEQFFGPGTRLTVL.

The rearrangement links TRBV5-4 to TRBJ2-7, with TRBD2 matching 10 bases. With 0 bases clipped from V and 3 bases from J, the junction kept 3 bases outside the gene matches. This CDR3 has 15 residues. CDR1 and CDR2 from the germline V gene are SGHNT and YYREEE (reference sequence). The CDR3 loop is CASSLVLAGDYEQYF. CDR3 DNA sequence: TGTGCCAGCAGCTTGGTTCTAGCGGGAGACTACGAGCAGTACTTC.

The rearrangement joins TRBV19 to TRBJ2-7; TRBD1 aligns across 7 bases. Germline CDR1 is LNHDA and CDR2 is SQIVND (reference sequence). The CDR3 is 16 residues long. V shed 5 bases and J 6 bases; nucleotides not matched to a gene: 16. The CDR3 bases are TGTGCCAGTAGTGGGTTGACAGGGTTCTCTTCGGGCGAGCAGTACTTC. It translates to CASSGLTGFSSGEQYF.

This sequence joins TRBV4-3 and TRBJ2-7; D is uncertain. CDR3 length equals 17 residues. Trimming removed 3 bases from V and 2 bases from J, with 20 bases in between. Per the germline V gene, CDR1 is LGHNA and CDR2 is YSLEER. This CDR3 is CASSHPWWPHTPYEQYF. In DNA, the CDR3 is TGCGCCAGCAGCCACCCCTGGTGGCCCCACACGCCCTACGAGCAGTACTTC.

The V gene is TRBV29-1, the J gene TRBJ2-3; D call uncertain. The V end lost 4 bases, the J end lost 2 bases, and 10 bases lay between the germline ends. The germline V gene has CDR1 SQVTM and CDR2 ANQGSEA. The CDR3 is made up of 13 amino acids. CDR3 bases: TGCAGCGTTGTTCCCTCGTCCACAGATACGCAGTATTTT. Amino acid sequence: CSVVPSSTDTQYF.

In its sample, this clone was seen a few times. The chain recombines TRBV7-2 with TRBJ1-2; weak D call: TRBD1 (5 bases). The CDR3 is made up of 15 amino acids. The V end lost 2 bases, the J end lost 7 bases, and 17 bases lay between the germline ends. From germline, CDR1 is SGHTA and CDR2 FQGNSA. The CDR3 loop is CASSLYGQGRFGYTF. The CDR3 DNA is TGTGCCAGCAGCTTATACGGACAAGGCCGTTTTGGCTACACCTTC. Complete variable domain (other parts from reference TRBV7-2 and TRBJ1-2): GAGVSQSPSNKVTEKGKDVELRCDPISGHTALYWYRQSLGQGLEFLIYFQGNSAPDKSGLPSDRFSAERTGGSVSTLTIQRTQQEDSAVYLCASSLYGQGRFGYTFGSGTRLTVV.

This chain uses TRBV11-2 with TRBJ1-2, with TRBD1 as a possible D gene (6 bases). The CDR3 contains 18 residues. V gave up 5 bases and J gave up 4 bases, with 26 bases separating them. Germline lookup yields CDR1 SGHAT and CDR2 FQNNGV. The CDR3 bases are TGTGCCAGCAGCCCCTCCCAACTACCGGGGGGGCCGGGCTATGGCTACACCTTC. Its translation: CASSPSQLPGGPGYGYTF.

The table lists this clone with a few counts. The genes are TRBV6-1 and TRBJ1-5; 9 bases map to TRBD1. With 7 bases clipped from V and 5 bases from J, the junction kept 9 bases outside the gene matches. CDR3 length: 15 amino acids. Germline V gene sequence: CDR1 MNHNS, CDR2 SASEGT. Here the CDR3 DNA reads TGTGCCAGCAAGAACAACAGGGGGCCTGATCAGCCCCAGCATTTT. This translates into CASKNNRGPDQPQHF.

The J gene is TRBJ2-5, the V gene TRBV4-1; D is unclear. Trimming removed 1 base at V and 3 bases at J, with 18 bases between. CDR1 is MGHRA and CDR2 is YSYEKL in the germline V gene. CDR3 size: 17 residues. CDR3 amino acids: CASSQGLTLRLEETQYF. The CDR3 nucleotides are TGCGCCAGCAGCCAAGGTCTTACCCTGCGGTTAGAAGAGACCCAGTACTTC.

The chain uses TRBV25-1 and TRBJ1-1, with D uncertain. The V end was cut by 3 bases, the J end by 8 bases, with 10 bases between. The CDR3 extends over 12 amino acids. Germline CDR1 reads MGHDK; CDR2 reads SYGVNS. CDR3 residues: CASSDSNREAFF. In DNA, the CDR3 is TGTGCCAGCAGTGATTCAAACAGAGAAGCTTTCTTT.

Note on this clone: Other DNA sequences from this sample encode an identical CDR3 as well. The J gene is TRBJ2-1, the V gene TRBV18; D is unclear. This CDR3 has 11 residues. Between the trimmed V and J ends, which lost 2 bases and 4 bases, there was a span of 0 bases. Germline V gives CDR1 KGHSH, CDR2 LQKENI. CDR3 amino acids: CASSPYNEQFF. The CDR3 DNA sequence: TGTGCCAGCTCACCATACAATGAGCAGTTCTTC.

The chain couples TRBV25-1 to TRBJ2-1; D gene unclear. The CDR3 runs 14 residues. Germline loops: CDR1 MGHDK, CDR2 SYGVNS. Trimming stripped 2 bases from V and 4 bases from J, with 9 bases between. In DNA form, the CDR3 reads TGTGCCAGCAGTGAAGAACAAGGATACAATGAGCAGTTCTTC. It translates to CASSEEQGYNEQFF.

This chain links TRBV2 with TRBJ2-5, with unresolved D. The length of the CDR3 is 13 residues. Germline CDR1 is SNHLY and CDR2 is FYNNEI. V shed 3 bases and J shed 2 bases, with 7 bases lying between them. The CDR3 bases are TGTGCCAGCAGTGACATAGGTCAAGAGACCCAGTACTTC. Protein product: CASSDIGQETQYF.

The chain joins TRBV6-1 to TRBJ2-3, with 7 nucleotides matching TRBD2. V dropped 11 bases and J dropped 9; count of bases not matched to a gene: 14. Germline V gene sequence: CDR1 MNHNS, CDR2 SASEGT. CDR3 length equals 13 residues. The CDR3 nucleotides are TGTGCCGCCGGAGGTATGGGGGAGGGGACGCAGTATTTT. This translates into CAAGGMGEGTQYF.

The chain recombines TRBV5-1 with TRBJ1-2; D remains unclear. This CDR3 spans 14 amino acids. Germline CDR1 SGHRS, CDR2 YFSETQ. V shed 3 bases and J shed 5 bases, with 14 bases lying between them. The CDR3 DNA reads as TGCGCCAGCAGCTATACGCCTGAAGGGTATGGCTACACCTTC. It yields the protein CASSYTPEGYGYTF.

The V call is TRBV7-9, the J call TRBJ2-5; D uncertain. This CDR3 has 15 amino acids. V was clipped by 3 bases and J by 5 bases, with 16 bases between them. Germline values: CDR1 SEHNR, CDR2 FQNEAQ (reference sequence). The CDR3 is CASSLGQTGWETQYF. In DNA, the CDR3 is TGTGCCAGCAGCTTGGGCCAGACGGGCTGGGAGACCCAGTACTTC.